The clone carrying this TCR beta chain has just a few counts. The antigen remains undetermined. From each donor, at least one pre-ART PBMC sample and at least two post-ART PBMC samples were obtained. These data come from a study of long-term antiretroviral therapy in people with HIV. Study summary: Initial samples were collected about a decade before the 2015 immediate-ART recommendation.

Survey level was the resolution at which the v3.0 immunoSEQ assay ran. Sequencing was performed with immunoSEQ multiplex PCR; in TCRdb, only in-frame clones are kept and a portion is missing. In the table there are about 35,000 clones, 65% to 80% of which are singletons. This CDR3 comprises 16 residues. In germline, CDR1 is MNHNS, CDR2 SASEGT. V dropped 4 bases and J dropped 0 bases, with 13 bases sitting between them. Points from the study as a whole: Dominant in the repertoire at all time points were clones expanded before ART.

The origin of this receptor is a man aged 45-65 years with HIV. Material: unsorted PBMCs, obtained 3 years after starting antiretroviral therapy. The chain uses TRBV6-1 and TRBJ1-5; maybe TRBD1 (5 bases). The DNA for the CDR3 is TGTGCCAGCAGTGCCGACGGGGGGGATAGCAATCAGCCCCAGCATTTT. Amino acids: CASSADGGDSNQPQHF.